Below are 30 T cell receptor beta chains sequenced from a single sample in a study of OX40 agonist ivuxolimab in advanced cancers. Libraries were prepared by immunoSEQ multiplex PCR; TCRdb keeps only in-frame clonotypes and omits some of them. The sample lists tens of thousands of clones, roughly nine tenths occurring once. The starting material was CD4+ or CD8+ T cells sorted from blood, obtained in a trial of the OX40 agonist ivuxolimab. Receptors originate from an adult with an advanced solid tumor such as melanoma, head and neck, liver or kidney cancer.

This chain joins TRBV15 and TRBJ1-4; 9 bases match TRBD1. V was clipped by 0 bases and J by 5 bases; unmatched bases: 4. The CDR3 runs to 16 residues. CDR1 is LNHNV and CDR2 is YYDKDF in the germline V gene (reference sequence). The CDR3 loop is CATSRDRQGENEKLFF. The CDR3 DNA reads as TGTGCCACCAGCAGAGACCGACAGGGGGAGAATGAAAAACTGTTTTTT.

J is TRBJ2-7 and V is TRBV1; TRBD1 reflects the table's D call only, with no check against the DNA. TRBV1 is classified as a pseudogene. This CDR3 has 16 amino acids. DNA for the CDR3: TGCACCAGCAGCCGGGACAGGGGCGTAGCGACATACGAGCAGTACTTC. It codes for CTSSRDRGVATYEQYF.

The rearrangement uses TRBV2 and TRBJ2-3; unclear D gene. V was shortened by 7 bases and J by 3 bases, with 5 bases between the two germline ends. The CDR3 is made up of 11 amino acids. Germline V lookup: CDR1 SNHLY, CDR2 FYNNEI. CDR3 sequence: CASMGTDTQYF. Here the CDR3 DNA reads TGTGCCAGCATGGGGACAGATACGCAGTATTTT.

The genes are TRBV29-1 and TRBJ2-7, with D perhaps TRBD1 (7 bases). CDR1 is SQVTM and CDR2 is ANQGSEA in the germline V gene. The CDR3 has 13 residues. V was cut by 3 bases and J by 7 bases, with 16 bases left in between. CDR3 in amino acids: CSVEEAAGGEQYF. The CDR3 bases are TGCAGCGTTGAGGAGGCGGCAGGGGGGGAGCAGTACTTC.

The V and J genes are TRBV5-1 and TRBJ2-2, with D tentatively TRBD2 (6 bases). Germline lookup yields CDR1 SGHRS and CDR2 YFSETQ. Between the trimmed V and J ends, which lost 0 bases and 6 bases, there was a span of 12 bases. The CDR3 loop spans 15 amino acids. The DNA for the CDR3 is TGCGCCAGCAGCTTGGCCATCGGGGACTCCGGGGAGCTGTTTTTT. It specifies CASSLAIGDSGELFF.

This chain joins TRBV28 and TRBJ2-1, with 9 bases fitting TRBD2. Germline loops: CDR1 MDHEN, CDR2 SYDVKM. This CDR3 contains 15 residues. J was trimmed by 5 bases and V by 1 base; bases with no gene match: 3. CDR3 sequence reads: CASSLLASGNNEQFF. As DNA, the CDR3 is TGTGCCAGCAGTTTATTGGCTAGCGGGAACAATGAGCAGTTCTTC. The full variable domain, rest sourced from reference TRBV28 and TRBJ2-1, is DVKVTQSSRYLVKRTGEKVFLECVQDMDHENMFWYRQDPGLGLRLIYFSYDVKMKEKGDIPEGYSVSREKKERFSLILESASTNQTSMYLCASSLLASGNNEQFFGPGTRLTVL.

The V call is TRBV4-3, the J call TRBJ2-5, with TRBD1 identical over 8 bases. CDR3 size: 16 residues. Germline V CDR1 and CDR2: LGHNA, YSLEER. J lost 5 bases, V lost 0 bases, and 8 bases had no gene match. This CDR3 reads CASSQEGTGRWETQYF. CDR3 sequence (DNA): TGCGCCAGCAGCCAAGAAGGGACAGGAAGGTGGGAGACCCAGTACTTC.

This chain joins TRBV28 and TRBJ1-2; D remains ambiguous. CDR1 and CDR2 (germline): MDHEN, SYDVKM. CDR3 length: 16 amino acids. V was shortened by 2 bases and J by 4 bases, with 17 bases between the two germline ends. The CDR3 region has the DNA TGTGCCAGCAGTTTAAGTAATAGTCCGGGTCGCTATGGCTACACCTTC. Its protein product is CASSLSNSPGRYGYTF.

The CDR3 spells CASSKFLPTNRRADTEAFF. As DNA, the CDR3 is TGTGCCAGCAGTAAATTCCTACCAACTAACAGGAGGGCGGATACTGAAGCTTTCTTT. V is TRBV9 and J is TRBJ1-1, with a possible D match to TRBD1 (5 bases). From germline, CDR1 is SGDLS and CDR2 YYNGEE. This CDR3 region has 19 residues. Trimming took 5 bases from V and 5 from J, leaving 31 bases between them.

CDR3 amino acids: CASSLVLAGDAYEQYF. The CDR3 coding sequence is TGCGCCAGCAGCTTGGTACTAGCGGGAGATGCTTACGAGCAGTACTTC. The V and J genes are TRBV5-1 and TRBJ2-7; 11 nucleotides line up with TRBD2. This CDR3 region has 16 residues. V lost 0 bases to trimming and J lost 4 bases; unmatched junction nucleotides: 6. CDR1 is SGHRS and CDR2 is YFSETQ in the germline V gene.

The chain is built from TRBV19 and TRBJ2-2; 9 nucleotides align to TRBD1. The J segment lost 0 bases and the V segment lost 6 bases, leaving 20 bases of the junction unmatched. This CDR3 is built from 21 residues. Looked up from germline, CDR1 is LNHDA and CDR2 is SQIVND (reference sequence). CDR3 residues: CASSPRSWGGQGAANTGELFF. The CDR3 DNA follows: TGTGCCAGTAGCCCACGCTCCTGGGGGGGACAGGGTGCCGCGAACACCGGGGAGCTGTTTTTT.

This rearrangement joins TRBV2 to TRBJ2-7; 8 bases line up with TRBD1. The CDR3 runs to 14 residues. Germline assignment: CDR1 SNHLY and CDR2 FYNNEI. V shed 4 bases, J shed 4 bases, and the junction held 6 bases outside the gene matches. Here the CDR3 DNA reads TGTGCCAGCAGTGTTCAGGGGGCAGGATACGAGCAGTACTTC. Its protein is CASSVQGAGYEQYF.

The chain employs TRBV6-5 and TRBJ1-1; no definite D call. The V end was cut by 2 bases, the J end by 7 bases, with 14 bases between. The length of the CDR3 is 14 residues. Per germline, CDR1 MNHEY and CDR2 SVGAGI. The CDR3: CASSYPFPPYEAFF. The CDR3 DNA sequence: TGTGCCAGCAGTTACCCCTTCCCTCCGTATGAAGCTTTCTTT.

The V call is TRBV5-4, the J call TRBJ2-5; no clear D gene. Germline CDR1 is SGHNT and CDR2 is YYREEE (reference sequence). The CDR3 sequence is 13 residues long. Trimming took off 0 bases at V and 2 bases at J, with 5 bases between the two ends. This CDR3 reads CASSLDRQETQYF. The CDR3 DNA follows: TGTGCCAGCAGCTTGGACAGACAAGAGACCCAGTACTTC. The entire variable domain, with the rest obtained from reference TRBV5-4 and TRBJ2-5, is as follows: ETGVTQSPTHLIKTRGQQVTLRCSSQSGHNTVSWYQQALGQGPQFIFQYYREEENGRGNFPPRFSGLQFPNYSSELNVNALELDDSALYLCASSLDRQETQYFGPGTRLLVL.

This clone appeared a single time. In nucleotides, the CDR3 is TGTGCCAGCAGCCAAGACGTTTACGAGCCCCAGCATTTT. Its translation is CASSQDVYEPQHF. The V gene is TRBV4-2, the J gene TRBJ1-5; D is undetermined. The CDR3 runs to 13 residues. Germline V CDR1 and CDR2: LGHNA, YNFKEQ. The V and J ends lost 0 bases and 8 bases respectively, with 8 bases between them.

The gene calls are TRBV2 and TRBJ2-2; D may be TRBD1 (6 bases). CDR1 and CDR2 (germline): SNHLY, FYNNEI. Trimming removed 7 bases at V and 3 bases at J, with 9 bases between. This CDR3 has 13 amino acids. The CDR3 nucleotides read TGTGCCAGCAACAGGGATTACACCGGGGAGCTGTTTTTT. It codes for CASNRDYTGELFF.

The chain combines TRBV7-3 with TRBJ2-3; 11 nucleotides agree with TRBD2. The V gene's germline CDR1 is SGHTA and CDR2 FQGTGA. The CDR3 has 15 amino acids. The J segment lost 2 bases and the V segment lost 5 bases, leaving 3 bases of the junction unmatched. The CDR3 coding sequence is TGTGCCAGCAGCCCACTAGCGGGAGACACAGATACGCAGTATTTT. This gives the protein CASSPLAGDTDTQYF.

This clone has only one observation. This chain connects TRBV11-2 to TRBJ2-3, with D tentatively TRBD1 or TRBD2 (6 bases each). Deletions cut 0 bases from V and 4 bases from J, with 8 bases between. The length of the CDR3 is 14 residues. CDR1 and CDR2 (germline): SGHAT, FQNNGV. The CDR3 bases are TGTGCCAGCAGCTTAGAGGGGGGCGCAGATACGCAGTATTTT. It yields the protein CASSLEGGADTQYF.

This rearrangement joins TRBV15 to TRBJ2-2, with D hard to call. V lost 0 bases and J lost 6, with 8 bases in between. Germline V gene data show CDR1 as LNHNV and CDR2 as YYDKDF (reference sequence). CDR3 length: 14 amino acids. The CDR3 sequence is CATSRDTNAGELFF. The DNA for the CDR3 is TGTGCCACCAGCAGAGATACAAACGCCGGGGAGCTGTTTTTT. The whole variable domain, filled in from reference TRBV15 and TRBJ2-2, reads DAMVIQNPRYQVTQFGKPVTLSCSQTLNHNVMYWYQQKSSQAPKLLFHYYDKDFNNEADTPDNFQSRRPNTSFCFLDIRSPGLGDTAMYLCATSRDTNAGELFFGEGSRLTVL.

The V and J genes are TRBV19 and TRBJ2-5; the match to TRBD2 covers 8 bases. The CDR3 totals 15 residues. V lost 7 bases and J lost 4; bases outside the gene matches: 11. Germline V lookup: CDR1 LNHDA, CDR2 SQIVND (reference sequence). CDR3 protein: CASNDGRVRGETQYF. CDR3 sequence (DNA): TGTGCCAGTAACGACGGGAGGGTCCGAGGAGAGACCCAGTACTTC. Together with reference TRBV19 and TRBJ2-5, the CDR3 gives the full variable domain: DGGITQSPKYLFRKEGQNVTLSCEQNLNHDAMYWYRQDPGQGLRLIYYSQIVNDFQKGDIAEGYSVSREKKESFPLTVTSAQKNPTAFYLCASNDGRVRGETQYFGPGTRLLVL.

V usage is TRBV10-3 and J usage is TRBJ2-7; 8 nucleotides line up with TRBD1. Looked up from germline, CDR1 is ENHRY and CDR2 is SYGVKD. The CDR3 is made up of 14 amino acids. V shed 4 bases, J shed 4 bases, and the junction held 6 bases outside the gene matches. CDR3 protein: CAISGPGQEYEQYF. The CDR3 DNA sequence: TGTGCCATCAGTGGGCCGGGACAGGAATACGAGCAGTACTTC.

This clone is a singleton in its sample. V is TRBV19 and J is TRBJ1-1; 7 bases line up with TRBD1. The germline CDR1 and CDR2 sequences are LNHDA and SQIVND (reference sequence). This CDR3 is 15 amino acids long. V was clipped by 4 bases and J by 7 bases; unmatched bases: 12. The CDR3 DNA reads TGTGCCAGTAGTACAAAGACAGGGAGGAAGTTTGAAGCTTTCTTT. Amino acids: CASSTKTGRKFEAFF.

The rearrangement uses TRBV7-9 and TRBJ1-1, with a possible D match to TRBD1 (5 bases). Trimming removed 2 bases at V and 7 bases at J, with 14 bases between. Looked up from germline, CDR1 is SEHNR and CDR2 is FQNEAQ (reference sequence). CDR3 size: 14 residues. CDR3 protein: CASSLYGGSSEAFF. CDR3 nucleotides: TGTGCCAGCAGCTTATATGGGGGGTCTAGTGAAGCTTTCTTT.

This clone was recorded once. The chain has TRBV5-1 and TRBJ2-5; 10 nucleotides align to TRBD1. The CDR3 is 15 residues long. Unmatched junction bases numbered 8, after V lost 4 bases and J lost 5 bases. Per the germline V gene, CDR1 is SGHRS and CDR2 is YFSETQ. CDR3 sequence (DNA): TGCGCCAGCAGCGGCCGGACAGGGGGTATGGAGACCCAGTACTTC. Protein product: CASSGRTGGMETQYF. Together with reference TRBV5-1 and TRBJ2-5, the CDR3 gives the full variable domain: KAGVTQTPRYLIKTRGQQVTLSCSPISGHRSVSWYQQTPGQGLQFLFEYFSETQRNKGNFPGRFSGRQFSNSRSEMNVSTLELGDSALYLCASSGRTGGMETQYFGPGTRLLVL.

In its sample, this clone was seen once. This rearrangement joins TRBV28 to TRBJ2-7; either TRBD1 or TRBD2 may supply D (6 bases each). The CDR3 is 15 amino acids. With 1 base removed from V and 7 bases from J, the gap between germline ends came to 17 bases. CDR1 is MDHEN, CDR2 SYDVKM, per germline. For the CDR3, the DNA is TGTGCCAGCAGTTTATTTGCTGGGGGGCATAGGGAGCAGTACTTC. It codes for CASSLFAGGHREQYF.

This chain links TRBV11-2 with TRBJ2-5, with 7 bases fitting TRBD1. The CDR3 contains 13 residues. The V gene end was trimmed by 5 bases and the J gene end by 7 bases; junction bases not matched to a gene: 7. CDR1 is SGHAT, CDR2 FQNNGV, per germline. The CDR3 here is CASSPDREGTQYF. CDR3 DNA: TGTGCCAGCAGCCCTGACAGGGAAGGGACCCAGTACTTC. Complete variable domain (other parts from reference TRBV11-2 and TRBJ2-5): EAGVAQSPRYKIIEKRQSVAFWCNPISGHATLYWYQQILGQGPKLLIQFQNNGVVDDSQLPKDRFSAERLKGVDSTLKIQPAKLEDSAVYLCASSPDREGTQYFGPGTRLLVL.

The chain combines TRBV28 with TRBJ1-2; 9 nucleotides agree with TRBD1. Germline trimming cut 5 bases from V and 7 bases from J; bases unmatched to any gene: 11. Germline values: CDR1 MDHEN, CDR2 SYDVKM. The CDR3 sequence is 15 residues long. The CDR3 loop is CASSRRDRDSAGYTF. CDR3 bases: TGTGCCAGCAGTCGCCGGGACAGGGATAGTGCTGGCTACACCTTC.

The gene calls are TRBV28 and TRBJ2-3; the D call may be TRBD1 or TRBD2 (6 bases each). Trimming stripped 3 bases from V and 6 bases from J, with 16 bases between. In germline, CDR1 is MDHEN, CDR2 SYDVKM. The CDR3 loop spans 15 amino acids. The chain's CDR3 is CASSFFSGGGDTQYF. CDR3 nucleotides: TGTGCCAGCAGTTTTTTTAGCGGAGGGGGGGATACGCAGTATTTT.

The chain combines TRBV7-6 with TRBJ2-3; a weak D match, TRBD1 (7 bases). CDR1 SGHVS and CDR2 FNYEAQ come from the germline V gene. Deletions cut 0 bases from V and 1 base from J, with 11 bases between. The CDR3 sequence is 16 residues long. The chain's CDR3 is CASSLAGGGGTDTQYF. The DNA of the CDR3 is TGTGCCAGCAGCTTAGCAGGGGGCGGGGGCACAGATACGCAGTATTTT.

This chain connects TRBV28 to TRBJ2-3, with TRBD2 identical over 9 bases. V shed 1 base and J 2 bases; nucleotides not matched to a gene: 7. Germline values: CDR1 MDHEN, CDR2 SYDVKM. CDR3 length: 17 amino acids. This CDR3 reads CASSLSRLAGVTDTQYF. The CDR3 region has the DNA TGTGCCAGCAGTTTATCCCGGTTAGCGGGGGTCACAGATACGCAGTATTTT.